The 6 T cell receptor beta chains reported below all come from one sample, sequenced in a study. TCRdb used MiXCR to reprocess the RT-PCR reads, holding one entry per CDR3 protein. The sample has more than 550,000 distinct CDR3 sequences, 14% seen once. The sequenced sample consisted of memory CD4+ T cells from blood. The receptors originated from a female donor in good health, serving as a healthy control.

This clonotype has ten or more counts. This chain links TRBV11-2 with TRBJ2-5; 7 nucleotides line up with TRBD2. From germline, CDR1 is SGHAT and CDR2 FQNNGV. Unmatched junction bases numbered 13, after V lost 7 bases and J lost 2 bases. The CDR3 has 16 amino acids. This chain's CDR3 is CASTSYAASGQETQYF. The CDR3 DNA reads TGTGCCAGCACATCCTATGCGGCTAGCGGTCAAGAGACCCAGTACTTC.

A few counts support this clonotype. V and J are TRBV20-1 and TRBJ1-6; 7 bases are a match to TRBD1. Germline V gene sequence: CDR1 DFQATT, CDR2 SNEGSKA (reference sequence). The CDR3 contains 13 residues. V shed 3 bases and J 5 bases; nucleotides not matched to a gene: 1. CDR3 bases: TGCAGTGCTAGGGACAGGCATAATTCACCCCTCCACTTT. Its translation: CSARDRHNSPLHF.

This clonotype was detected only a few times. The chain combines TRBV6-1 with TRBJ2-7; tentatively, D is TRBD2 (5 bases). V was clipped by 6 bases and J by 3 bases, with 15 bases between them. Germline V gives CDR1 MNHNS, CDR2 SASEGT. This CDR3 has 14 amino acids. As DNA, the CDR3 is TGTGCCAGCAGAGACCGGGCTAGCAGCTACGAGCAGTACTTC. It codes for CASRDRASSYEQYF.

This clonotype was seen many times. Sequence at one end of the junction differs from germline and may be a read error. The chain couples TRBV12-3 or TRBV12-4 to TRBJ2-7; no definite D call. This CDR3 spans 12 amino acids. CDR3 loop: CASSFLSETPLF. The CDR3 coding sequence is TGTGCCAGCAGTTTTCTCAGCGAGACTCCTCTCTTC.

This clonotype was seen a few times. The chain carries TRBV25-1 and TRBJ1-3; D gene unclear. CDR3 length equals 14 residues. Looked up from germline, CDR1 is MGHDK and CDR2 is SYGVNS. V gave up 3 bases and J gave up 2 bases, with 8 bases separating them. The CDR3: CASSEGGPGNTIYF. CDR3 nucleotide sequence: TGTGCCAGCAGTGAGGGCGGGCCTGGAAACACCATATATTTT.

This clonotype occurred a few times. Here the CDR3 reads CASSQDLPGQHVSGLFF. The CDR3 nucleotides are TGCGCCAGCAGCCAAGATCTTCCGGGACAGCACGTTTCCGGACTGTTTTTT. The chain couples TRBV4-1 to TRBJ1-4; 7 bases line up with TRBD1. Looked up from germline, CDR1 is MGHRA and CDR2 is YSYEKL. CDR3 size: 17 residues. V gave up 0 bases and J gave up 13 bases; unmatched junction bases: 17.